The T cell receptor (beta chain) described here comes from a study of radiation and T cells in renal cell carcinoma. Study details: Nephrectomy followed 15 Gy stereotactic body radiation by 4 weeks.

Time point: blood 2 weeks post-SBRT. Treatment denoted: 15 Gy SBRT to primary tumor, nephrectomy 4 weeks later. After SBRT, blood was collected at 2 and 4 weeks, plus baseline. The patient's renal cell carcinoma had clear cell pathology. Assay used: immunoSEQ multiplex PCR; TCRdb lists only in-frame clones, some missing. In the table there are under 150,000 clones, approximately 75% of which are singletons. In germline, CDR1 is SGHTA, CDR2 FQGTGA. Trimming took off 4 bases at V and 1 base at J, with 7 bases between the two ends. The CDR3 totals 13 residues. As for this clone: The antigen remains undetermined.

Findings of the study overall: In blood, top tumor clones expanded by 2 weeks, shrinking by 4.

The chain carries TRBV7-3 and TRBJ1-1, with a tentative D call TRBD1 (5 bases). The specimen was blood, collected from a patient whose treatment included radiotherapy and nephrectomy. The receptor's source is a woman aged 55-75 years with renal cell carcinoma. CDR3 nucleotide sequence: TGTGCCAGCAGCTCGCAGGGGAACACTGAAGCTTTCTTT. Residues: CASSSQGNTEAFF.